The TCR beta chain under discussion was sequenced for a study of cytomegalovirus exposure and HLA in healthy donors. V shed 8 bases, J shed 6 bases, and the junction held 3 bases outside the gene matches. Germline values: CDR1 SGHTA, CDR2 FQGNSA. The CDR3 is 13 amino acids. Findings and limits, study-wide: According to the study, around 150 TCR beta chains were cytomegalovirus-associated. Rarity held for most TCR sequences, but there were some public TCRs that occurred in many donors.

Of note for this clone: The antigen is unknown.

Clones were sequenced by immunoSEQ multiplex PCR, and TCRdb holds only the in-frame ones, with some missing. The table shows under 200,000 clones, with around nine tenths occurring only once. Sequencing was carried out using PBMCs. This receptor was taken from a young woman in good health and CMV-seronegative. The chain uses TRBV7-2 and TRBJ2-1; 11 bases agree with TRBD1. In nucleotides, the CDR3 is TGTGCCAGCGCCGGGACAGGGGGCAATGAGCAGTTCTTC. Translated, it gives CASAGTGGNEQFF.